This T cell receptor (beta chain) stems from a study of cytomegalovirus exposure and HLA in healthy donors. Looking at the study overall: Clustering assigned 81% of the approximately 430 genotyped donors to the Caucasian-associated ancestry cluster. Findings and limits, study-wide: In all likelihood, a cluster of highly shared sequence variants was a sequencing artifact.

Germline values: CDR1 LNHDA, CDR2 SQIVND (reference sequence). The CDR3 has 16 amino acids. Trimming shortened V by 5 bases and J by 2 bases, and 17 bases separated the two germline ends. In the case of this clone: Antigen specificity is unknown.

The PCR used 60 Vbeta and 13 Jbeta primers. Clones were read by immunoSEQ multiplex PCR, and TCRdb kept only the in-frame ones, dropping some. The sample shows more than 85,000 clones, more than 70% of them seen only once. This clonotype was sampled from a man aged 25 to 40 in good health and CMV-seronegative. The chain carries TRBV19 and TRBJ2-3; tentative D call: TRBD1 (5 bases). The sequencing sample was made of PBMCs. CDR3 protein: CASSGVRTLITDTQYF. In nucleotides, the CDR3 is TGTGCCAGTAGTGGGGTAAGGACACTGATCACAGATACGCAGTATTTT.